Listed below are T cell receptor beta chains from one sample, sequenced in a study of vaccination effects on CD4 cells after COVID-19. The antigens for these receptors are not known. Generated by immunoSEQ multiplex PCR, the TCRdb table keeps only in-frame clones and is missing some. The sample holds tens of thousands of clones, 65% to 85% seen once. This specimen consisted of CD4+ T cells from PBMCs cultured with HCoV-OC43 spike peptides, obtained before COVID-19 vaccination. These receptors came from a human donor who received a COVID-19 vaccine. CDR3s include the opening cysteine and the closing phenylalanine or tryptophan. Fields, in order: clone size, D gene, V gene, J gene, CDR3 protein, CDR3 DNA. The D gene is left open where the match is weak. Clone size is stated in some rows and not others, as once, few, many or a class when expanded.

>few|TRBD1|TRBV7-2|TRBJ1-5
CASSFQGAGNQPQHF
TGTGCCAGCAGCTTCCAGGGGGCTGGCAATCAGCCCCAGCATTTT
>NA|NA|TRBV4-3|TRBJ1-3
CASSHPTGSSGNTIYF
TGCGCCAGCAGCCATCCCACGGGATCCTCTGGAAACACCATATATTTT
>NA|NA|TRBV7-2|TRBJ1-1
CASSLMWSVNTEAFF
TGTGCCAGCAGCTTAATGTGGTCGGTCAACACTGAAGCTTTCTTT
>NA|NA|TRBV6-2/TRBV6-3|TRBJ1-6
CASSFDVGSPLHF
TGTGCCAGCAGCTTTGACGTGGGCTCACCCCTCCACTTT
>NA|TRBD1|TRBV6-5|TRBJ1-1
CASSYSGTVNTEAFF
TGTGCCAGCAGTTACTCTGGGACAGTGAACACTGAAGCTTTCTTT
>NA|NA|TRBV4-2|TRBJ1-5
CASSQDLRGPEVYQPQHF
TGTGCCAGCAGCCAAGATTTGCGGGGACCCGAAGTGTACCAGCCCCAGCATTTT
>NA|NA|TRBV7-8|TRBJ2-4
CASSLGGGTRNIQYF
TGTGCCAGCAGCTTAGGAGGGGGTACTAGAAACATTCAGTACTTC
>once|TRBD2|TRBV18|TRBJ2-3
CASSELAGGRGDTQYF
TGTGCCAGCTCAGAGTTAGCGGGGGGGCGCGGAGATACGCAGTATTTT
>NA|TRBD1|TRBV12-3/TRBV12-4|TRBJ1-2
CASSVTGVGYTF
TGTGCCAGCAGTGTGACAGGGGTAGGCTACACCTTC
>NA|NA|TRBV5-5|TRBJ1-6
CASSVHHSDPSKPLHF
TGTGCCAGCAGCGTCCATCATTCGGACCCCTCTAAACCCCTCCACTTT
>NA|TRBD2|TRBV7-2|TRBJ2-2
CASSLGAGTGELFF
TGTGCCAGCAGCTTAGGAGCGGGAACCGGGGAGCTGTTTTTT
>NA|TRBD1|TRBV10-2|TRBJ1-5
CASSDLDRYSNQPQHF
TGCGCCAGCAGTGACCTGGACAGGTATAGCAATCAGCCCCAGCATTTT
>NA|TRBD1|TRBV5-1|TRBJ2-1
CASSSGQYNEQFF
TGCGCCAGCAGCTCGGGACAGTACAATGAGCAGTTCTTC
>NA|NA|TRBV6-6|TRBJ1-1
CASNTVSTEAFF
TGTGCCAGCAATACCGTGTCCACTGAAGCTTTCTTT
>NA|NA|TRBV7-9|TRBJ2-3
CASSSRDFLTDTQYF
TGTGCCAGCAGCTCCCGGGACTTTCTCACAGATACGCAGTATTTT
>NA|TRBD1|TRBV6-5|TRBJ2-3
CASSWDRASTDTQYF
TGTGCCAGCAGCTGGGACAGGGCAAGCACAGATACGCAGTATTTT
>few|NA|TRBV18|TRBJ2-2
CASSPRERFGDGELFF
TGTGCCAGCTCACCAAGGGAGCGATTTGGGGACGGGGAGCTGTTTTTT
>NA|NA|TRBV5-1|TRBJ1-4
CASSFIGGTNEKLFF
TGCGCCAGCAGCTTCATCGGGGGCACTAATGAAAAACTGTTTTTT
>NA|NA|TRBV7-3|TRBJ2-2
CASSFGSGELFF
TGTGCCAGCAGCTTCGGTAGCGGGGAGCTGTTTTTT
>NA|NA|TRBV7-2|TRBJ1-1
CASSPRSADRIGAFF
TGTGCCAGCAGCCCACGAAGCGCGGATAGGATTGGAGCTTTCTTT
>few|NA|TRBV4-1|TRBJ1-5
CASSQDRLGGVSNQPQHF
TGCGCCAGCAGCCAAGATAGGCTCGGAGGGGTTAGCAATCAGCCCCAGCATTTT
>NA|TRBD1|TRBV6-5|TRBJ2-3
CASSRTGGITDTQYF
TGTGCCAGCAGCCGGACAGGGGGGATCACAGATACGCAGTATTTT
>NA|TRBD2|TRBV5-1|TRBJ2-2
CASTIAKILAGGVNTGELFF
TGCGCCAGCACCATCGCCAAGATTCTAGCGGGGGGCGTGAACACCGGGGAGCTGTTTTTT
>NA|NA|TRBV2|TRBJ2-2
CASSEERNTGELFF
TGTGCCAGCAGTGAAGAAAGAAACACCGGGGAGCTGTTTTTT
>NA|NA|TRBV20-1|TRBJ1-2
CSARVRGYTF
TGCAGTGCTAGAGTACGTGGCTACACCTTC
>NA|NA|TRBV2|TRBJ1-5
CASRTERGSLQPQHF
TGTGCCAGCCGAACCGAAAGGGGGTCTCTTCAGCCCCAGCATTTT
>NA|NA|TRBV5-4|TRBJ1-1
CASRSLANTEAFF
TGTGCCAGCAGGTCTTTAGCAAACACTGAAGCTTTCTTT
>NA|TRBD1|TRBV7-3|TRBJ2-2
CASSLGTGIDGELFF
TGTGCCAGCAGCTTAGGGACAGGGATTGACGGGGAGCTGTTTTTT
>NA|NA|TRBV9|TRBJ1-6
CASSVSVGSPLHF
TGTGCCAGCAGCGTTTCGGTTGGTTCACCCCTCCACTTT
>NA|NA|TRBV4-1|TRBJ2-5
CASSQGRQAQETQYF
TGCGCCAGCAGCCAAGGTAGACAGGCTCAAGAGACCCAGTACTTC
>NA|TRBD2|TRBV3-1/TRBV3-2|TRBJ2-5
CASSQEPGGLQETQYF
TGTGCCAGCAGCCAAGAACCGGGAGGGTTGCAAGAGACCCAGTACTTC
>NA|NA|TRBV7-2|TRBJ2-4
CASSSGGGLAKNIQYF
TGTGCCAGCAGCTCAGGGGGGGGGCTAGCCAAAAACATTCAGTACTTC
>NA|NA|TRBV28|TRBJ2-1
CASSHRQAYDEQFF
TGTGCCAGCAGCCACCGACAGGCCTACGATGAGCAGTTCTTC
>NA|NA|TRBV6-5|TRBJ2-6
CASIPRTGANVLTF
TGTGCCAGCATTCCAAGGACTGGGGCCAACGTCCTGACTTTC
>NA|NA|TRBV19|TRBJ2-5
CASSITAGARETQYF
TGTGCCAGTAGTATAACGGCGGGGGCGCGAGAGACCCAGTACTTC
>NA|TRBD2|TRBV6-1|TRBJ2-3
CASSELRGASTDTQYF
TGTGCCAGCAGTGAACTGCGGGGGGCCTCCACAGATACGCAGTATTTT
>few|NA|TRBV4-1|TRBJ2-1
CASSYLGLVLNNEQFF
TGCGCCAGCAGCTACCTTGGGTTGGTCTTAAACAATGAGCAGTTCTTC
>NA|NA|TRBV29-1|TRBJ1-2
CSVETGRPYYGYTF
TGCAGCGTTGAAACCGGCAGGCCCTACTATGGCTACACCTTC
>NA|TRBD1|TRBV30|TRBJ1-5
CAWSLHLGQINQPQHF
TGTGCCTGGAGTCTTCACCTGGGACAGATTAATCAGCCCCAGCATTTT
>NA|TRBD2|TRBV7-2|TRBJ2-5
CASSRTGTSGTQYF
TGTGCCAGCAGCCGCACCGGGACTAGCGGGACCCAGTACTTC
>NA|NA|TRBV7-2|TRBJ1-6
CASSFETPTPLHF
TGTGCCAGCAGCTTCGAGACACCGACACCCCTCCACTTT
>NA|NA|TRBV29-1|TRBJ1-1
CSARRDPEAFF
TGCAGCGCCAGACGGGACCCTGAAGCTTTCTTT
>NA|NA|TRBV19|TRBJ2-5
CASSMEGLIQETQYF
TGTGCCAGTAGTATGGAGGGGCTGATTCAAGAGACCCAGTACTTC
>few|TRBD2|TRBV30|TRBJ2-2
CAWTGTSGVNTGELFF
TGTGCCTGGACCGGGACTAGCGGGGTGAACACCGGGGAGCTGTTTTTT
>NA|NA|TRBV5-1|TRBJ1-5
CASSLGDLYQPQHF
TGCGCCAGCAGCTTGGGGGACTTATATCAGCCCCAGCATTTT
>once|NA|TRBV30|TRBJ1-2
CAWTAGVGGYTF
TGTGCCTGGACCGCAGGGGTTGGTGGCTACACCTTC
>NA|NA|TRBV19|TRBJ1-5
CASIERQGGNQPQHF
TGTGCCAGTATCGAACGGCAGGGTGGGAATCAGCCCCAGCATTTT
>NA|NA|TRBV7-2|TRBJ1-4
CASSLRVGGEKLFF
TGTGCCAGCAGCTTACGAGTCGGGGGAGAAAAACTGTTTTTT